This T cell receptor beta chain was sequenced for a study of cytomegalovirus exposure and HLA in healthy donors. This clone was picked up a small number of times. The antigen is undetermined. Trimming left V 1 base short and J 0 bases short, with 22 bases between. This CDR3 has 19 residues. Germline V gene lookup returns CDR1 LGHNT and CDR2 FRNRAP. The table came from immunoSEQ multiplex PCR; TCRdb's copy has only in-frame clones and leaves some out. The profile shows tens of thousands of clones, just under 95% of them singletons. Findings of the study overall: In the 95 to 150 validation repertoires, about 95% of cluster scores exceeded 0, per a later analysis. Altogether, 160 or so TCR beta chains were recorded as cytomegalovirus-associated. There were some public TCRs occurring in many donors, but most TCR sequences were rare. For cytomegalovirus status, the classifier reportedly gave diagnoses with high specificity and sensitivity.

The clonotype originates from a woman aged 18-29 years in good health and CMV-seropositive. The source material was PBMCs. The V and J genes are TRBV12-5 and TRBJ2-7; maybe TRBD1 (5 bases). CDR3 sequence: CASGLEGLVEGTSSYEQYF. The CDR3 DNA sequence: TGTGCTAGTGGTTTGGAGGGGCTAGTAGAAGGAACAAGCTCCTACGAGCAGTACTTC.